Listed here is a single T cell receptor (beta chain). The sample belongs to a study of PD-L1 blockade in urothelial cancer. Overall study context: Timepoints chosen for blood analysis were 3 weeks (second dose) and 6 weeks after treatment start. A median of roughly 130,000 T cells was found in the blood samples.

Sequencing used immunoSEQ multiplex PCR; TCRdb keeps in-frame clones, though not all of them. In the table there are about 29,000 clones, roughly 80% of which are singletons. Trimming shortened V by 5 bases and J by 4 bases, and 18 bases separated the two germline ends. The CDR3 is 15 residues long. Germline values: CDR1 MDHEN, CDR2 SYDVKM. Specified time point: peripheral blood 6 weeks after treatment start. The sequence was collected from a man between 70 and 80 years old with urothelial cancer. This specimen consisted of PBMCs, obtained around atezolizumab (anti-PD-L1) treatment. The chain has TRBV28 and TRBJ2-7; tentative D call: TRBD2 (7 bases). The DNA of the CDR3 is TGTGCCAGCAGTCAAAGGGGGGGCAGGGGTTACGAGCAGTACTTC. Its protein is CASSQRGGRGYEQYF.